The 19 T cell receptor beta chains below were found in one sample sequenced in a study of T-cell reconstitution after alpha-beta-depleted transplantation in children. Researchers prepared the TCRbeta library using unique molecular identifiers, the study reports. TCRdb used MiXCR to reprocess the PCR reads, holding one entry per CDR3 protein. The sample yields around 960,000 distinct CDR3 sequences, roughly 29% seen once. Material: PBMCs, mostly from graft donor cells, obtained 360 days after TCRalphabeta/CD19-depleted stem cell transplant. These receptors came from a boy in the first two years of life who had a stem cell transplant for SCID, so the T cells may come from the graft donor.

The chain couples TRBV7-9 to TRBJ1-2; D is unclear. The CDR3 consists of 13 residues. V was cut by 0 bases and J by 4 bases, with 6 bases left in between. CDR1 and CDR2 from the germline V gene are SEHNR and FQNEAQ (reference sequence). CDR3 coding DNA: TGTGCCAGCAGCTTAGCGCCGGCCTATGGCTACACCTTC. This sequence encodes CASSLAPAYGYTF.

The chain carries TRBV12-3 or TRBV12-4 and TRBJ2-7; 7 bases align to TRBD2. The CDR3 covers 15 residues. V was clipped by 1 base and J by 8 bases; unmatched bases: 11. CDR3 sequence reads: CASSLGSAGINKQYF. As DNA, the CDR3 is TGTGCCAGCAGTTTAGGGTCAGCGGGGATCAACAAGCAGTACTTC.

This clonotype has a handful of counts. The gene calls are TRBV5-6 and TRBJ2-1, with 10 nucleotides matching TRBD2. This CDR3 contains 17 residues. CDR1 and CDR2 from the germline V gene are SGHDT and YYEEEE. Germline trimming cut 0 bases from V and 2 bases from J; bases unmatched to any gene: 5. Here the CDR3 DNA reads TGTGCCAGCAGCTTGGTCCTAGCGGGGGACCCCTACAATGAGCAGTTCTTC. This codes for CASSLVLAGDPYNEQFF.

This clonotype was observed a single time. The V gene is TRBV30, the J gene TRBJ2-5; D gene uncertain. V dropped 3 bases and J dropped 3 bases, with 11 bases sitting between them. Germline V gene sequence: CDR1 GTSNPN, CDR2 SVGIG (reference sequence). The length of the CDR3 is 13 residues. The CDR3 region has the DNA TGTGCCTGGAGGCCCCAATGGAAAGAGACCCAGTACTTC. As protein: CAWRPQWKETQYF.

The rearrangement joins TRBV24-1 to TRBJ2-2; tentatively, D is TRBD1 or TRBD2 (5 bases each). V lost 5 bases to trimming and J lost 6 bases, with 12 bases between them. CDR3 length: 14 amino acids. Germline V gives CDR1 KGHDR, CDR2 SFDVKD. CDR3 bases: TGTGCCACCAGTGTCGGGGCCTCTGCCGGGGAGCTGTTTTTT. It encodes CATSVGASAGELFF.

This clonotype was seen only a few times. This rearrangement joins TRBV6-1 to TRBJ1-3; TRBD1 might be the D (5 bases). The germline V and J ends were trimmed by 9 bases and 1 base, with 19 bases remaining between them. This CDR3 is 16 amino acids long. The germline V gene encodes CDR1 MNHNS and CDR2 SASEGT. Written as DNA, the CDR3 is TGTGCCAGGAGGGGTCGGGCGAAAGGATCTGGAAACACCATATATTTT. It translates to CARRGRAKGSGNTIYF.

The rearrangement links TRBV5-6 to TRBJ2-7; 7 positions match TRBD1. This CDR3 is built from 16 residues. Germline assignment: CDR1 SGHDT and CDR2 YYEEEE. V lost 3 bases to trimming and J lost 2 bases; unmatched junction nucleotides: 11. The CDR3 DNA sequence: TGTGCCAGCAGCTACTTGGGACCGCAGGGGGCCTACGAGCAGTACTTC. Residues: CASSYLGPQGAYEQYF. The full variable domain, with the rest looked up from reference TRBV5-6 and TRBJ2-7, is DAGVTQSPTHLIKTRGQQVTLRCSPKSGHDTVSWYQQALGQGPQFIFQYYEEEERQRGNFPDRFSGHQFPNYSSELNVNALLLGDSALYLCASSYLGPQGAYEQYFGPGTRLTVT.

The chain couples TRBV10-3 to TRBJ2-7; TRBD2 matches 7 bases. Germline assignment: CDR1 ENHRY and CDR2 SYGVKD. Trimming cost V 3 bases and J 3 bases; bases outside gene matches: 5. This CDR3 contains 14 residues. CDR3 protein: CAISEAGPNYEQYF. The CDR3 coding sequence is TGTGCCATCAGTGAAGCGGGGCCAAACTACGAGCAGTACTTC.

The chain carries TRBV27 and TRBJ2-5; D may correspond to TRBD1 or TRBD2 (5 bases each). The CDR3 spans 15 residues. Per germline, CDR1 MNHEY and CDR2 SMNVEV (reference sequence). V dropped 3 bases and J dropped 4 bases, with 15 bases sitting between them. The CDR3 nucleotides are TGTGCCAGCAGTTTCCTGGGACGGGCAGGAGAGACCCAGTACTTC. This codes for CASSFLGRAGETQYF.

This clonotype was found a few times. This CDR3 reads CSARHGGLAGQETQYF. CDR3 DNA sequence: TGCAGTGCTAGACATGGGGGACTAGCGGGCCAAGAGACCCAGTACTTC. The V and J genes are TRBV20-1 and TRBJ2-5, with TRBD2 matching 12 bases. Trimming removed 2 bases from V and 1 base from J; junction bases left unmatched: 5. This CDR3 has 16 residues. Germline CDR1 DFQATT, CDR2 SNEGSKA (reference sequence).

This clonotype was detected a few times. This sequence joins TRBV12-3 or TRBV12-4 and TRBJ2-7; 7 bases line up with TRBD1. The CDR3 has 17 residues. Trimming took 3 bases from V and 5 from J; bases not matched to a gene: 16. CDR3 sequence (DNA): TGTGCCAGCAGTTTGGGCCCCGTCAGAGGGGGCCGGAACGAGCAGTACTTC. Its protein is CASSLGPVRGGRNEQYF.

This sequence joins TRBV20-1 and TRBJ2-7; D possibly matches TRBD1 or TRBD2 (7 bases each). Trimming removed 2 bases from V and 1 base from J, with 15 bases in between. CDR1 and CDR2 from the germline V gene are DFQATT and SNEGSKA (reference sequence). The CDR3 contains 15 residues. The CDR3 here is CSARPSGGVSYEQYF. The CDR3 DNA reads TGCAGTGCTAGACCCTCAGGGGGGGTATCCTACGAGCAGTACTTC.

This clonotype appeared once. The chain has TRBV20-1 and TRBJ2-1; D could derive from TRBD1 or TRBD2 (5 bases each). Germline V CDR1 and CDR2: DFQATT, SNEGSKA (reference sequence). V lost 0 bases and J lost 7, with 10 bases in between. CDR3 length equals 13 residues. The CDR3 region has the DNA TGCAGTGCTAGAGATTGGGACGGGAATGAGCAGTTCTTC. It yields the protein CSARDWDGNEQFF.

The rearrangement uses TRBV12-3 or TRBV12-4 and TRBJ1-2; TRBD1 aligns across 7 bases. With V trimmed by 5 bases and J by 8 bases, 11 bases remained unmatched. CDR3 length: 14 residues. CDR3 sequence (DNA): TGTGCCAGCAGTATTACAGGGGCCCTAACGGGCTACACCTTC. Protein product: CASSITGALTGYTF.

This sequence joins TRBV7-2 and TRBJ2-7, with no clear D. The CDR3 loop spans 14 amino acids. CDR1 is SGHTA, CDR2 FQGNSA, per germline. V was trimmed by 5 bases and J by 2 bases, leaving 13 bases between them. The CDR3 spells CASSARRGPYEQYF. The DNA of the CDR3 is TGTGCCAGCAGCGCCCGGCGCGGTCCCTACGAGCAGTACTTC.

This chain links TRBV6-5 with TRBJ1-1; D remains unclear. The CDR3 covers 16 residues. The germline V gene encodes CDR1 MNHEY and CDR2 SVGAGI. V lost 0 bases to trimming and J lost 5 bases, with 16 bases between them. The CDR3: CASSYSAWGGKTEAFF. The DNA for the CDR3 is TGTGCCAGCAGTTACTCGGCTTGGGGAGGTAAGACTGAAGCTTTCTTT.

The chain employs TRBV4-1 and TRBJ2-2; 9 bases agree with TRBD2. The V segment lost 0 bases and the J segment 7 bases; nucleotides outside the gene matches: 12. Germline CDR1 and CDR2: MGHRA and YSYEKL. The CDR3 is made up of 18 amino acids. The CDR3 DNA is TGCGCCAGCAGCCAAGATTGGGGGCTAGCGGGGTATAACGGGGAGCTGTTTTTT. Translating gives CASSQDWGLAGYNGELFF.

This clonotype was recorded a few times. The rearrangement links TRBV20-1 to TRBJ2-6; D unresolved. Deletions cut 1 base from V and 0 bases from J, with 4 bases between. Germline V gene data show CDR1 as DFQATT and CDR2 as SNEGSKA (reference sequence). CDR3 length: 14 residues. The CDR3 is CSARASSGANVLTF. The CDR3 DNA reads as TGCAGTGCTAGAGCCTCCTCTGGGGCCAACGTCCTGACTTTC.

The chain joins TRBV5-1 to TRBJ2-6, with no clear D. V was trimmed by 3 bases and J by 0 bases, leaving 10 bases between them. From germline, CDR1 is SGHRS and CDR2 YFSETQ. The CDR3 has 16 residues. The CDR3 DNA follows: TGCGCCAGCAGCTCCGGAGCCGGCTCTGGGGCCAACGTCCTGACTTTC. This gives the protein CASSSGAGSGANVLTF.